Following are 30 T cell receptor beta chains from one sample sequenced in a study of graft-versus-host responses after intestinal transplantation. The method was immunoSEQ multiplex PCR; TCRdb's version includes in-frame clones alone and lacks a portion of them. This sample has tens of thousands of clones, with over 85% found just once. These receptors have no identified antigens. The sample consisted of unstimulated CD8+ T cells sorted from spleen or lymph node cells, taken before transplant. These receptors were collected from a human donor who was the organ donor for an intestinal transplant.

The CDR3 sequence is CASSFGGRQNEQFF. The CDR3 DNA reads as TGTGCCAGCAGTTTCGGAGGGAGACAGAATGAGCAGTTCTTC. The V and J genes are TRBV27 and TRBJ2-1; D is perhaps TRBD2 (6 bases). Per the germline V gene, CDR1 is MNHEY and CDR2 is SMNVEV (reference sequence). V shed 3 bases and J shed 7 bases, with 13 bases lying between them. CDR3 size: 14 residues.

This chain uses TRBV2 with TRBJ2-2, with 10 bases identical to TRBD2. The germline V gene encodes CDR1 SNHLY and CDR2 FYNNEI. With 6 bases clipped from V and 1 base from J, the junction kept 5 bases outside the gene matches. CDR3 length: 16 amino acids. This CDR3 is CASRPLAGLNTGELFF. DNA for the CDR3: TGTGCCAGCAGACCACTAGCGGGGTTGAACACCGGGGAGCTGTTTTTT.

The rearrangement joins TRBV5-1 to TRBJ2-7; tentatively, D is TRBD2 (6 bases). This CDR3 has 15 amino acids. Germline lookup yields CDR1 SGHRS and CDR2 YFSETQ. Between the trimmed V and J ends, which lost 4 bases and 2 bases, there was a span of 16 bases. The chain's CDR3 is CASSPLGGEAYEQYF. The CDR3 DNA follows: TGCGCCAGCAGCCCCCTAGGCGGGGAGGCCTACGAGCAGTACTTC.

The chain uses TRBV9 and TRBJ2-1; 13 bases line up with TRBD2. CDR3 size: 15 residues. The germline gives CDR1 SGDLS, CDR2 YYNGEE. J lost 9 bases, V lost 3 bases, and 6 bases had no gene match. The CDR3 bases are TGTGCCAGCAGCGCAGGACTAGCGGGAGCTGGTGAGCAGTTCTTC. This sequence encodes CASSAGLAGAGEQFF.

In regard to this clone: Because the CDR3's place on the DNA is in doubt, the DNA is left out and the CDR3 is given as listed by TCRdb. This chain joins TRBV21-1 and TRBJ2-2; TRBD1, the table's D call, lacks a check against the DNA. TRBV21-1 is termed a pseudogene. The CDR3 spans 16 amino acids, including both terminal residues. Here the CDR3 reads CASSKVGQGNTGELFF.

V usage is TRBV6-5 and J usage is TRBJ2-5, with TRBD2 matching 7 bases. The CDR3 spans 16 residues. V trimming: 4 bases; J trimming: 4 bases; junction bases outside the gene matches: 12. Per the germline V gene, CDR1 is MNHEY and CDR2 is SVGAGI. The chain's CDR3 is CASSSFRVGGRETQYF. The DNA of the CDR3 is TGTGCCAGCAGTTCTTTTCGTGTGGGCGGGAGAGAGACCCAGTACTTC.

The chain combines TRBV28 with TRBJ2-1; a possible D gene is TRBD2 (6 bases). The V end lost 3 bases, the J end lost 0 bases, and 9 bases lay between the germline ends. The CDR3 length is 15 residues. Germline CDR1 and CDR2: MDHEN and SYDVKM. In DNA, the CDR3 is TGTGCCAGCAGTTTGCCTAGCGACTCCTACAATGAGCAGTTCTTC. It is translated as CASSLPSDSYNEQFF. Full variable domain (rest looked up from reference TRBV28 and TRBJ2-1): DVKVTQSSRYLVKRTGEKVFLECVQDMDHENMFWYRQDPGLGLRLIYFSYDVKMKEKGDIPEGYSVSREKKERFSLILESASTNQTSMYLCASSLPSDSYNEQFFGPGTRLTVL.

This chain joins TRBV6-5 and TRBJ1-6; TRBD1 matches 10 bases. CDR3 length: 15 amino acids. Unmatched junction bases numbered 7, after V lost 6 bases and J lost 8 bases. Germline loops: CDR1 MNHEY, CDR2 SVGAGI. In DNA form, the CDR3 reads TGTGCCAGCAGCCCCGGGACAGGGGTTTATTCACCCCTCCACTTT. It encodes CASSPGTGVYSPLHF.

The CDR3 here is CASSLVGFTYEQYF. Written as DNA, the CDR3 is TGCGCCAGCAGCTTGGTAGGCTTTACCTACGAGCAGTACTTC. This sequence joins TRBV5-1 and TRBJ2-7, with D unresolved. The CDR3 is 14 amino acids. Germline CDR1 reads SGHRS; CDR2 reads YFSETQ. V was cut by 0 bases and J by 2 bases, with 9 bases left in between.

V is TRBV4-1 and J is TRBJ2-7; D is unclear. Trimming left V 1 base short and J 0 bases short, with 13 bases between. This CDR3 spans 16 amino acids. Germline V gene sequence: CDR1 MGHRA, CDR2 YSYEKL. CDR3 in amino acids: CASSQVLSFGSYEQYF. The CDR3 DNA is TGCGCCAGCAGCCAAGTTCTCAGTTTCGGCTCCTACGAGCAGTACTTC.

This chain's CDR3 is CATSRDRWAGGMFF. CDR3 nucleotide sequence: TGTGCCACCAGCAGAGATCGCTGGGCCGGGGGTATGTTTTTT. This sequence joins TRBV15 and TRBJ2-2; tentative D call: TRBD2 (6 bases). There are 14 residues in the CDR3. Germline V CDR1 and CDR2: LNHNV, YYDKDF (reference sequence). Deletions cut 0 bases from V and 15 bases from J, with 17 bases between. The variable domain in full, completed from reference TRBV15 and TRBJ2-2, reads DAMVIQNPRYQVTQFGKPVTLSCSQTLNHNVMYWYQQKSSQAPKLLFHYYDKDFNNEADTPDNFQSRRPNTSFCFLDIRSPGLGDTAMYLCATSRDRWAGGMFFGEGSRLTVL.

The chain combines TRBV19 with TRBJ2-2; 7 bases fit TRBD1. CDR1 is LNHDA and CDR2 is SQIVND in the germline V gene (reference sequence). The CDR3 runs to 12 residues. J gave up 8 bases and V 8 bases, and 5 bases lay outside the gene matches. CDR3 amino acids: CASEGARGELFF. The CDR3 region has the DNA TGTGCCAGTGAGGGGGCCCGAGGGGAGCTGTTTTTT.

The V and J genes are TRBV4-3 and TRBJ2-7; 13 bases map to TRBD2. Trimming at V came to 4 bases and at J to 5 bases, leaving 8 bases not matched to a gene. The CDR3 consists of 16 residues. The germline V gene has CDR1 LGHNA and CDR2 YSLEER. CDR3 DNA: TGCGCCAGCAGCCTCCTACTAGCGGGAGGGCCGGACGAGCAGTACTTC. It is translated as CASSLLLAGGPDEQYF.

The V gene is TRBV6-1, the J gene TRBJ2-3; no clear D. V was trimmed by 1 base and J by 6 bases, leaving 14 bases between them. The CDR3 consists of 15 residues. Looked up from germline, CDR1 is MNHNS and CDR2 is SASEGT. The CDR3 loop is CASSEGTLPPDTQYF. The CDR3 coding sequence is TGTGCCAGCAGTGAAGGAACGCTCCCACCGGATACGCAGTATTTT.

This clone was counted only a few times. This chain connects TRBV5-1 to TRBJ2-5; perhaps TRBD1 as D (5 bases). The CDR3 is made up of 14 amino acids. V lost 0 bases and J lost 0, with 6 bases in between. Germline V gene data show CDR1 as SGHRS and CDR2 as YFSETQ. The CDR3 nucleotides read TGCGCCAGCAGCTTGGGACAGAACCAAGAGACCCAGTACTTC. Translated: CASSLGQNQETQYF.

The CDR3 is CASSFVSWLAGFTDTQYF. In DNA, the CDR3 is TGTGCCAGCAGTTTCGTGTCGTGGCTAGCGGGATTCACAGATACGCAGTATTTT. This chain joins TRBV27 and TRBJ2-3; 9 bases are shared with TRBD2. Germline CDR1 and CDR2: MNHEY and SMNVEV (reference sequence). CDR3 length: 18 amino acids. J lost 2 bases, V lost 3 bases, and 12 bases had no gene match.

The CDR3 loop is CASSSTLTGDTEAFF. Written as DNA, the CDR3 is TGTGCCAGCAGTTCCACTCTGACAGGGGACACTGAAGCTTTCTTT. The chain is built from TRBV6-5 and TRBJ1-1, with 8 bases matching TRBD1. This CDR3 spans 15 amino acids. Germline CDR1 reads MNHEY; CDR2 reads SVGAGI. The J segment lost 3 bases and the V segment lost 4 bases, leaving 7 bases of the junction unmatched.

A single count supports this clone. This chain connects TRBV30 to TRBJ2-1, with D uncertain. Between the trimmed V and J ends, which lost 6 bases and 6 bases, there was a span of 6 bases. Germline CDR1 reads GTSNPN; CDR2 reads SVGIG (reference sequence). CDR3 length: 10 residues. The CDR3: CACAFNEQFF. In DNA, the CDR3 is TGTGCCTGTGCCTTCAATGAGCAGTTCTTC.

V and J are TRBV5-6 and TRBJ2-7, with D maybe TRBD2 (6 bases). CDR3 size: 17 residues. Trimming stripped 0 bases from V and 2 bases from J, with 18 bases between. CDR1 is SGHDT and CDR2 is YYEEEE in the germline V gene. The CDR3 protein is CASSLAEGRRSTYEQYF. For the CDR3, the DNA is TGTGCCAGCAGCTTGGCGGAGGGGAGGCGCAGCACCTACGAGCAGTACTTC.

The table lists this clone with a count of one. The chain carries TRBV2 and TRBJ1-5; maybe TRBD1 (5 bases). The V and J ends lost 6 bases and 1 base respectively, with 16 bases between them. This CDR3 is built from 16 residues. The germline V gene has CDR1 SNHLY and CDR2 FYNNEI. This CDR3 reads CASSQTVTRSNQPQHF. CDR3 coding DNA: TGTGCCAGCAGCCAGACAGTCACCAGGAGCAATCAGCCCCAGCATTTT.

This clone was recorded a few times. V usage is TRBV19 and J usage is TRBJ1-5, with a possible D match to TRBD1 (5 bases). Germline CDR1 is LNHDA and CDR2 is SQIVND (reference sequence). Trimming shortened V by 7 bases and J by 12 bases, and 13 bases separated the two germline ends. The CDR3 loop spans 11 amino acids. The chain's CDR3 is CASTLSGFQHF. Written as DNA, the CDR3 is TGTGCCAGTACCCTCTCAGGGTTCCAGCATTTT.

This chain joins TRBV29-1 and TRBJ2-7; 8 nucleotides align to TRBD2. The CDR3 covers 13 residues. Trimming took 5 bases from V and 0 from J; bases not matched to a gene: 3. Germline CDR1 SQVTM, CDR2 ANQGSEA. The CDR3 reads CSVLAGTSYEQYF. CDR3 nucleotides: TGCAGCGTTCTAGCGGGTACCTCCTACGAGCAGTACTTC.

The chain combines TRBV4-1 with TRBJ2-5; 7 nucleotides agree with TRBD2. Germline V lookup: CDR1 MGHRA, CDR2 YSYEKL. The CDR3 sequence is 16 residues long. The trim removed 0 bases at V and 2 bases at J, leaving 6 bases unmatched. CDR3 protein: CASSQDPGGPQETQYF. CDR3 in DNA: TGCGCCAGCAGCCAAGATCCGGGAGGCCCACAAGAGACCCAGTACTTC.

The chain combines TRBV6-5 with TRBJ2-7; the D gene is possibly TRBD2 (7 bases). The CDR3 has 14 residues. The V gene lost 5 bases and the J gene lost 2 bases, with 13 bases spanning the gap. The germline CDR1 and CDR2 sequences are MNHEY and SVGAGI. CDR3 coding DNA: TGTGCCAGCAGTGATTTAGGGGGGGCCTACGAGCAGTACTTC. Protein: CASSDLGGAYEQYF.

Points on this clone: At one boundary the junction diverges from the germline segment, which might be a read error. The V gene is TRBV6-5, the J gene TRBJ2-7; 7 nucleotides align to TRBD1. This CDR3 has 13 amino acids. Germline V gives CDR1 MNHEY, CDR2 SVGAGI. CDR3 sequence (DNA): TGTGCCAGCAGTCTCGGACAGGCCCCGCTATTCCAGTTC. It encodes CASSLGQAPLFQF.

This sequence joins TRBV9 and TRBJ2-7, with TRBD1 identical over 8 bases. Trimming removed 0 bases from V and 6 bases from J; junction bases left unmatched: 5. The germline CDR1 and CDR2 sequences are SGDLS and YYNGEE. The CDR3 is made up of 14 amino acids. The CDR3 loop is CASSVGRTGSEQYF. CDR3 DNA sequence: TGTGCCAGCAGCGTAGGCCGGACAGGGTCCGAGCAGTACTTC.

J is TRBJ2-1 and V is TRBV5-6; D might be TRBD1 (5 bases). Germline CDR1 reads SGHDT; CDR2 reads YYEEEE. The CDR3 extends over 13 amino acids. The V gene lost 0 bases and the J gene lost 7 bases, with 8 bases spanning the gap. CDR3 sequence reads: CASSLGRGNEQFF. The CDR3, as DNA: TGTGCCAGCAGCTTGGGAAGGGGAAATGAGCAGTTCTTC.

The rearrangement links TRBV28 to TRBJ2-1; a weak D match, TRBD2 (6 bases). Trimming left V 8 bases short and J 9 bases short, with 23 bases between. The CDR3 runs to 15 residues. The germline V gene has CDR1 MDHEN and CDR2 SYDVKM. CDR3 coding DNA: TGTGCCAGCTCCAGGAAGCGGGTCCTCGGCCTTGAGCAGTTCTTC. It translates to CASSRKRVLGLEQFF.

The chain combines TRBV15 with TRBJ2-1; TRBD1 is a possible D gene (5 bases). This CDR3 contains 14 residues. Trimming removed 6 bases from V and 0 bases from J, with 9 bases in between. Looked up from germline, CDR1 is LNHNV and CDR2 is YYDKDF (reference sequence). Written as DNA, the CDR3 is TGTGCCACCAGGAAAGACAGCTCCTACAATGAGCAGTTCTTC. It encodes CATRKDSSYNEQFF.

This clone came up once. The chain joins TRBV7-2 to TRBJ1-1; perhaps TRBD1 as D (6 bases). The germline gives CDR1 SGHTA, CDR2 FQGNSA. The CDR3 extends over 14 amino acids. V was clipped by 4 bases and J by 4 bases, with 13 bases between them. CDR3 DNA sequence: TGTGCCAGCAGCTCGAGGGGGTTGGGCACTGAAGCTTTCTTT. Translation: CASSSRGLGTEAFF.